Here is one TCR beta chain with its context. The data are from a study of technical replicates of blood from a handful of donors. TCRdb's table, derived via immunoSEQ multiplex PCR, lists solely in-frame clones and lacks some. The sample contains about 84,000 clones, 90% to 95% of which appear only once. Per germline, CDR1 SGHNT and CDR2 YENEEA. With 6 bases removed from V and 6 bases from J, the gap between germline ends came to 9 bases. The CDR3 covers 11 residues. This clonotype originated in a human donor in good health. The chain links TRBV11-3 to TRBJ2-7, with no clear D. The sample comprised T cells isolated from PBMCs. CDR3 DNA: TGTGCCAGCAGTTTCCCAGGCGAGCAGTACTTC. Protein: CASSFPGEQYF.